This record covers a single TCR beta chain. Its antigen is not yet known. Per-base quality was not reported, and no clone a single base away is much larger than it. Other DNA sequences in the same sample also yield this CDR3. This sample is drawn from a study of control samples from healthy donors and cancer patients (dated by TCRdb to 2020 to 2022). Trimmed from V: 0 bases; trimmed from J: 1 base; junction bases lacking a gene match: 0. Measured from the cysteine to the phenylalanine, the CDR3 is 14 residues long. CDR3 DNA only is kept here, 42 bases in frame from base 1. CDR1 MDHEN and CDR2 SYDVKM were looked up in the germline V gene. The library relied on the immunoSEQ multiplex PCR assay. Not all clones reach the TCRdb copy of this immuneACCESS table, which keeps in-frame sequences only. Checked studies attribute under half of the gap to unresolved V genes and leave the rest unexplained. This sample is represented by about 51,000 clones; approximately 89% of them were singletons. Together, the top ten hold roughly 1.6% of the sample.

The chain uses TRBV28 and TRBJ2-7; TRBD2 agrees with 7 junctional bases. The material sequenced was PBMCs. This sequence originates from a man in his forties with colorectal cancer. The DNA sequence is given as TGTGCCAGCAGTTTATGGGGAGGGTCCTACGAGCAGTACTTC. Its protein is CASSLWGGSYEQYF.